The TCR beta chain under discussion was sequenced for a study of Graves' ophthalmopathy and Graves' hyperthyroidism. Background on the study: Before any treatment was given, at initial diagnosis, peripheral blood was collected.

Trimming cost V 10 bases and J 2 bases; bases outside gene matches: 12. The length of the CDR3 is 16 residues. Per germline, CDR1 ENHRY and CDR2 SYGVKD. This clonotype appeared a few times. As the template, RNA transcripts were used to amplify TCR beta CDR3 regions. The workflow started with a first-round RT-PCR run with HTBI primers and then moved on to a second-round multiplex PCR. MiXCR was run by TCRdb on the multiplex PCR reads, yielding one entry per CDR3 protein. The sample holds about 740,000 distinct CDR3 sequences, 35% to 50% seen once. The chain has TRBV10-3 and TRBJ2-7; TRBD2 aligns across 12 bases. This TCR came from an adult man with Graves' ophthalmopathy. The sequencing input was peripheral blood. The CDR3 nucleotides are TGTGCCAGCAAAGGACTAGCGGGACCCATCGCCTACGAGCAGTACTTC. Amino acid sequence: CASKGLAGPIAYEQYF.